Following are 8 T cell receptor beta chains from one sample sequenced in a study of human T cells and chemical hapten exposure. Regarding time point: patch test 1, 2 weeks after DPC sensitization. Stated treatment: therapeutic diphenylcyclopropenone sensitization with weekly scalp DPC. TCRdb independently ran MiXCR on the RACE reads; one entry per CDR3 protein. The sample contains 85,000 or so distinct CDR3 sequences, approximately 12% of which appear only once. This specimen consisted of whole blood, obtained in connection with sensitization to the hapten diphenylcyclopropenone (DPC). These receptors all stem from a woman aged 45-65 years with alopecia areata. Some clones in this sample may be carry-over from other donors' samples.

This clonotype was seen repeatedly, ten times or more. The chain links TRBV29-1 to TRBJ1-1; D is unclear. Germline V lookup: CDR1 SQVTM, CDR2 ANQGSEA. CDR3 size: 12 residues. V lost 4 bases and J lost 1, with 7 bases in between. The DNA of the CDR3 is TGCAGCGTTGGACGGGGGAACACTGAAGCTTTCTTT. As protein: CSVGRGNTEAFF.

This clonotype was seen repeatedly, ten times or more. The rearrangement joins TRBV7-8 to TRBJ2-1; 7 bases align to TRBD2. The V gene's germline CDR1 is SGHVS and CDR2 FQNEAQ. V trimming: 5 bases; J trimming: 10 bases; junction bases outside the gene matches: 14. The CDR3 has 15 amino acids. CDR3 sequence (DNA): TGTGCCAGCAGCCCCCAGCGGGGCCTCGTGTTGGAGCAGTTCTTC. Amino acid sequence: CASSPQRGLVLEQFF.

This clonotype appeared many times. V usage is TRBV29-1 and J usage is TRBJ2-5, with 7 nucleotides matching TRBD1. J lost 5 bases, V lost 5 bases, and 11 bases had no gene match. Germline-derived CDR1 and CDR2 are SQVTM and ANQGSEA. CDR3 length: 14 residues. The DNA for the CDR3 is TGCAGCGTTCTAGGCCTTACAGGGGTCGAGACCCAGTACTTC. Its translation: CSVLGLTGVETQYF. Filled out from reference TRBV29-1 and TRBJ2-5, the complete variable domain reads SAVISQKPSRDICQRGTSLTIQCQVDSQVTMMFWYRQQPGQSLTLIATANQGSEATYESGFVIDKFPISRPNLTFSTLTVSNMSPEDSSIYLCSVLGLTGVETQYFGPGTRLLVL.

The genes are TRBV3-1 and TRBJ1-5; no definite D call. V dropped 2 bases and J dropped 7 bases, with 9 bases sitting between them. There are 13 residues in the CDR3. Looked up from germline, CDR1 is LGHDT and CDR2 is YNNKEL (reference sequence). As DNA, the CDR3 is TGTGCCAGCAGCCAAATCGGCCTCCAGCCCCAGCATTTT. Amino acids: CASSQIGLQPQHF. The full variable domain, with the rest looked up from reference TRBV3-1 and TRBJ1-5, is DTAVSQTPKYLVTQMGNDKSIKCEQNLGHDTMYWYKQDSKKFLKIMFSYNNKELIINETVPNRFSPKSPDKAHLNLHINSLELGDSAVYFCASSQIGLQPQHFGDGTRLSIL.

In its sample, this clonotype was seen a few times. The chain links TRBV29-1 to TRBJ1-1; D gene unclear. Germline CDR1 is SQVTM and CDR2 is ANQGSEA. V lost 6 bases, J lost 1 base, and 15 bases lay in between. CDR3 length: 14 amino acids. In DNA, the CDR3 is TGCAGCGTGGGTGGTGTGGTCAGGAACACTGAAGCTTTCTTT. Residues: CSVGGVVRNTEAFF.

This clonotype was recorded a few times. V is TRBV20-1 and J is TRBJ2-5; no clear D gene. The ends were cut back, 0 bases at V and 4 bases at J, with 12 bases in the middle. CDR1 and CDR2 from the germline V gene are DFQATT and SNEGSKA (reference sequence). This CDR3 comprises 14 residues. The CDR3 region is CSARDWSSVETQYF. CDR3 nucleotide sequence: TGCAGTGCTAGAGATTGGTCTTCTGTAGAGACCCAGTACTTC.

This clonotype was counted only a few times. The V gene is TRBV5-1, the J gene TRBJ2-2; no clear D. The CDR3 spans 12 residues. The germline CDR1 and CDR2 sequences are SGHRS and YFSETQ. V lost 0 bases to trimming and J lost 3 bases, with 0 bases between them. The CDR3 protein is CASSLDTGELFF. The CDR3 nucleotides are TGCGCCAGCAGCTTGGACACCGGGGAGCTGTTTTTT.

The chain joins TRBV7-9 to TRBJ1-2; 9 bases line up with TRBD1. The V and J ends lost 5 bases and 5 bases, in that order; junction bases with no gene match: 18. This CDR3 comprises 18 residues. The V gene's germline CDR1 is SEHNR and CDR2 FQNEAQ (reference sequence). This chain's CDR3 is CASSPLQHLGQGIYGYTF. CDR3 nucleotide sequence: TGTGCCAGCAGCCCCCTCCAGCATTTAGGACAGGGGATATATGGCTACACCTTC. Looking up the rest from reference TRBV7-9 and TRBJ1-2 gives the full variable domain: DTGVSQNPRHKITKRGQNVTFRCDPISEHNRLYWYRQTLGQGPEFLTYFQNEAQLEKSRLLSDRFSAERPKGSFSTLEIQRTEQGDSAMYLCASSPLQHLGQGIYGYTFGSGTRLTVV.